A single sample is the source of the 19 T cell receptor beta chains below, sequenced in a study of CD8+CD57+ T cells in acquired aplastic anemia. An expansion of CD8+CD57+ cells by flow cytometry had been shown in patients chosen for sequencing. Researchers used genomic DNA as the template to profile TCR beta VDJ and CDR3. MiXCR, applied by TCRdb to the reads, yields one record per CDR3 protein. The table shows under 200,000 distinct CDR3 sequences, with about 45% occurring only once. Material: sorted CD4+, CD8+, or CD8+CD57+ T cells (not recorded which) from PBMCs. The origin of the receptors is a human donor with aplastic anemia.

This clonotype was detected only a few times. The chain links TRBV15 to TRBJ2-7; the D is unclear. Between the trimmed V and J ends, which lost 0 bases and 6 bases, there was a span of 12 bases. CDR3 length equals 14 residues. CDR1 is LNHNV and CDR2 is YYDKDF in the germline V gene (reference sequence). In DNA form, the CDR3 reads TGTGCCACCAGCAGAGAGCCTAAGCGTACCGAGCAGTACTTC. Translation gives CATSREPKRTEQYF.

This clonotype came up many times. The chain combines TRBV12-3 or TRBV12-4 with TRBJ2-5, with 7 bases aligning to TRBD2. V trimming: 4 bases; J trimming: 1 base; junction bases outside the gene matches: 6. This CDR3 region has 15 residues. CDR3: CASSWASGIQETQYF. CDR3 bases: TGTGCCAGCAGTTGGGCTAGCGGAATCCAAGAGACCCAGTACTTC.

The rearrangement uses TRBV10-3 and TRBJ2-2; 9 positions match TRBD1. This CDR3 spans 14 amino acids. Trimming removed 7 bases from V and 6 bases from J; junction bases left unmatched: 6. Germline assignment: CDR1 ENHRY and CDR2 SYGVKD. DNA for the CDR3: TGTGCCATCACCGGGACAGGGACGTCCGGGGAGCTGTTTTTT. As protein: CAITGTGTSGELFF.

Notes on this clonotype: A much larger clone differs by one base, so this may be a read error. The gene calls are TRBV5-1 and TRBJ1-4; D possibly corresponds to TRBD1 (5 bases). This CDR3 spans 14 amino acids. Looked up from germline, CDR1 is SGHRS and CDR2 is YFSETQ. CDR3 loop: CASSSGTENERLFF. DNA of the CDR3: TGCGCCAGCAGCTCAGGGACGGAGAATGAAAGACTGTTTTTT.

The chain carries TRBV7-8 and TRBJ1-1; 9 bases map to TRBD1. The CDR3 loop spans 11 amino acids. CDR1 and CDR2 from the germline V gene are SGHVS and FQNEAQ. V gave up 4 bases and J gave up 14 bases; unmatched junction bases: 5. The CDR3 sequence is CASSSGTGMFF. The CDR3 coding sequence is TGTGCCAGCAGCTCCGGGACAGGGATGTTCTTT.

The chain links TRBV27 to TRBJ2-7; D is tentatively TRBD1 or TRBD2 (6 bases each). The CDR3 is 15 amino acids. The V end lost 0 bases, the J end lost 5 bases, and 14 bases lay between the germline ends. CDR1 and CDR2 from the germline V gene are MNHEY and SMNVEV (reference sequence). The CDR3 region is CASSLSRGLLNEQYF. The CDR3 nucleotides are TGTGCCAGCAGTTTATCCCGGGGGCTTTTAAACGAGCAGTACTTC.

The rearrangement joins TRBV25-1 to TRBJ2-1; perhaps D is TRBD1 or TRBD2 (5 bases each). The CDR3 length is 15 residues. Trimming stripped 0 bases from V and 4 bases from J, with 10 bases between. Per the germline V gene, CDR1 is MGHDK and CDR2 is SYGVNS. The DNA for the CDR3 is TGTGCCAGCAGTGAATACCGGGACGGGTACAATGAGCAGTTCTTC. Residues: CASSEYRDGYNEQFF.

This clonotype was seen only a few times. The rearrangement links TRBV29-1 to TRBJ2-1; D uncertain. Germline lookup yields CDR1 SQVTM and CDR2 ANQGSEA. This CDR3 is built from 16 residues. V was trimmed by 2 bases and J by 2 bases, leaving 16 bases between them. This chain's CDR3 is CSVEPLSYSAYNEQFF. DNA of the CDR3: TGCAGCGTTGAACCATTATCCTACTCGGCCTACAATGAGCAGTTCTTC.

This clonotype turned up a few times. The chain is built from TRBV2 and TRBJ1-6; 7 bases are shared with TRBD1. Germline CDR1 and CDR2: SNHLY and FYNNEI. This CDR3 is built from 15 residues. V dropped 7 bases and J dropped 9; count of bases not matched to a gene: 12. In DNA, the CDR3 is TGTGCCAGCAACGACAGGGAGGGTTACGGTTCACCCCTCCACTTT. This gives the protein CASNDREGYGSPLHF.

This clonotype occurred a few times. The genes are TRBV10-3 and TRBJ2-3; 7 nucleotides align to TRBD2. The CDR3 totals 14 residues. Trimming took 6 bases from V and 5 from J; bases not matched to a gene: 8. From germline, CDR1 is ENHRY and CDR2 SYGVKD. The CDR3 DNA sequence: TGTGCCATCAGCCCCCCGGGAGGAGGAGATACGCAGTATTTT. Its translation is CAISPPGGGDTQYF.

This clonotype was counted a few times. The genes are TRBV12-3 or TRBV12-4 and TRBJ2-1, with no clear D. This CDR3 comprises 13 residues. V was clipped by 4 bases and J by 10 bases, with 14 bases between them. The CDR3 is CASSSGPSTEQFF. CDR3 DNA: TGTGCCAGCAGTTCCGGACCATCAACCGAGCAGTTCTTC.

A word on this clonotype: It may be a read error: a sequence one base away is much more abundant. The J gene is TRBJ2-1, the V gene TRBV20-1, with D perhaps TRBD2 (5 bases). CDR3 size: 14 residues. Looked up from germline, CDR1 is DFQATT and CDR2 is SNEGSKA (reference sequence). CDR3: CGAFGVPGYNEQFF. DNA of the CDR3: TGCGGTGCTTTTGGAGTCCCGGGGTACAATGAGCAGTTCTTC.

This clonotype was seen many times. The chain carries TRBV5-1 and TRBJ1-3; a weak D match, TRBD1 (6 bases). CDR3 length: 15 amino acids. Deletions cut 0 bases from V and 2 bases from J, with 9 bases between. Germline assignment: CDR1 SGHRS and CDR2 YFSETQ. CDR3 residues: CASSLAGATGNTIYF. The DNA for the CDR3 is TGCGCCAGCAGCTTGGCGGGGGCAACTGGAAACACCATATATTTT. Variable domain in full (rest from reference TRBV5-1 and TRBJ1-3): KAGVTQTPRYLIKTRGQQVTLSCSPISGHRSVSWYQQTPGQGLQFLFEYFSETQRNKGNFPGRFSGRQFSNSRSEMNVSTLELGDSALYLCASSLAGATGNTIYFGEGSWLTVV.

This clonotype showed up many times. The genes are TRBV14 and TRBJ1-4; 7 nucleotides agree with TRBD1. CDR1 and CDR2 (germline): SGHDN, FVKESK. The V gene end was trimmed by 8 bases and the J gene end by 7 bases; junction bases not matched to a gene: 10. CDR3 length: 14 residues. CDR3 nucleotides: TGTGCCAGCCGCCTGGAGGGGGCTGGTGAAAAACTGTTTTTT. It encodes CASRLEGAGEKLFF.

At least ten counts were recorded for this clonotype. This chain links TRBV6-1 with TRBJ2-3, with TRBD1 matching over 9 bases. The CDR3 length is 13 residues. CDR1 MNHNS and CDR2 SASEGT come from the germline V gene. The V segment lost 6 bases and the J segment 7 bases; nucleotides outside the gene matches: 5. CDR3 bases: TGTGCCAGCAGACCAGACAGGGGGAATACGCAGTATTTT. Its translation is CASRPDRGNTQYF.

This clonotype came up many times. Here the CDR3 DNA reads TGTGCCAGCAGCTTGGGGGCGGGAGAGGGTGAGCAGTTCTTC. Translation gives CASSLGAGEGEQFF. J is TRBJ2-1 and V is TRBV5-8, with 7 nucleotides matching TRBD2. With 0 bases clipped from V and 9 bases from J, the junction kept 6 bases outside the gene matches. Germline V gene sequence: CDR1 SGHTS, CDR2 YDEGEE. The CDR3 consists of 14 residues. Filled out from reference TRBV5-8 and TRBJ2-1, the complete variable domain reads EAGVTQSPTHLIKTRGQQATLRCSPISGHTSVYWYQQALGLGLQFLLWYDEGEERNRGNFPPRFSGRQFPNYSSELNVNALELEDSALYLCASSLGAGEGEQFFGPGTRLTVL.

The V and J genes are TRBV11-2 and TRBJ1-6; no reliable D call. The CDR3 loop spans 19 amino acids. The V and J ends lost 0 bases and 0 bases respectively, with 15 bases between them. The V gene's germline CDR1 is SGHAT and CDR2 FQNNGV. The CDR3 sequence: CASSLDRRSSSSYNSPLHF. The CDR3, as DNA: TGTGCCAGCAGCTTAGATCGGCGGAGCAGTAGCTCCTATAATTCACCCCTCCACTTT.

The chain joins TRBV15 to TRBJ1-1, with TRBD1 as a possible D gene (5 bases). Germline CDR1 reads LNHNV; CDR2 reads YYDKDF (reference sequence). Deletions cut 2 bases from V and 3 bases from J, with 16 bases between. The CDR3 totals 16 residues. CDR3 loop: CATSRQGASLDTEAFF. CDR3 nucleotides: TGTGCCACCAGCAGACAGGGCGCGAGCTTGGACACTGAAGCTTTCTTT.

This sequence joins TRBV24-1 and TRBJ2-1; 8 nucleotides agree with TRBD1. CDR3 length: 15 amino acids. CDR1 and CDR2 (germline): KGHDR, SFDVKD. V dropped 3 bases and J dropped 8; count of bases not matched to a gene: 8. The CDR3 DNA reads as TGTGCCACCAGTGATCTCGACAGGGGTCGTGATGAGCAGTTCTTC. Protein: CATSDLDRGRDEQFF.